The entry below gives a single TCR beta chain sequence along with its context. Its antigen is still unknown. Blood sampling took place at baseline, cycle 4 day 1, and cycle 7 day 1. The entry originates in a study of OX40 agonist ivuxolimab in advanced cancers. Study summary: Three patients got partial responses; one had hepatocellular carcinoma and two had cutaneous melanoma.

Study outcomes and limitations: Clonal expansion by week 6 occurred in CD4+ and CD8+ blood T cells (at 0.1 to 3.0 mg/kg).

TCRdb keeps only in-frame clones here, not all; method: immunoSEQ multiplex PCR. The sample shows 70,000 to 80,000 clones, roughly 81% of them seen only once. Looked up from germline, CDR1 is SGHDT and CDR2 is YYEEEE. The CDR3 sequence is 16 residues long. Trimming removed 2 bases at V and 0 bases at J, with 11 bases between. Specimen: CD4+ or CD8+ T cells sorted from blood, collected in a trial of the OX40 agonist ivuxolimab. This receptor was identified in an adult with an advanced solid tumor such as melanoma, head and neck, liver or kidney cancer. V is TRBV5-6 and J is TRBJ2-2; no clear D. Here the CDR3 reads CASSFAPTANTGELFF. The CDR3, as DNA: TGTGCCAGCAGCTTTGCTCCTACAGCGAACACCGGGGAGCTGTTTTTT.